This TCR beta chain was sequenced during a study of OX40 agonist ivuxolimab in advanced cancers. The study in broad terms: Ivuxolimab, which targeted the costimulatory receptor OX40 (CD134), was an agonistic, fully human IgG2 monoclonal antibody. The dose-escalation cohort was 82.7% male with a mean age of approximately 60 years, ranging from 23 to 79. Partial responses occurred in three dose-escalation patients: two with cutaneous melanoma and one with hepatocellular carcinoma. The paper describes the monotherapy dose-escalation part (N ≈ 50 patients) of the phase I trial of ivuxolimab. Of the roughly 52 dose-escalation patients, hepatocellular carcinoma was present in around 20, melanoma in approximately 15, renal cell carcinoma in 9 and head and neck cancer in 9. Intravenous ivuxolimab was administered to patients every 2 weeks at six dose levels: 0.01, 0.1, 0.3, 1.5, 3 and 10 mg/kg. Patients were allowed to have had prior anti-PD-1, anti-PD-L1 or anti-CTLA-4 therapy, and about 40% of the dose-escalation patients had been treated with checkpoint inhibitors. Peripheral TCRbeta sequencing was intended to test whether TCR sequence diversity was altered and clonal T-cell expansion was caused by ivuxolimab.

The investigation overall reported the following: Low levels of normalized T-cell clonal expansion were also shown by some nonresponding patients. After ivuxolimab, more expanded clones were found on average in CD8+ T cells than in CD4+ T cells. The antigen specificity of the peripheral T cells that underwent clonal expansion was not determined. In the 0.1-3.0 mg/kg groups, partial responders had among the lowest normalized peripheral clonal expansion, particularly in CD8+ T cells. At doses of 0.1 to 3.0 mg/kg, clonal expansion of both CD4+ and CD8+ blood T cells was observed from baseline to week 6.

Genomic DNA was isolated from the sorted cells so that the TCRbeta CDR3 region could be sequenced. TCRbeta CDR3 regions were sequenced using the immunoSEQ Assay. TCRdb provides this immuneACCESS table in a form limited to in-frame rearrangements. Some clones are lacking; in checked studies, under half of them reflect an unresolved V gene, and why the rest are absent is not known. The sample records some 19,000 clones, about 70% of which are singletons. Around a third of the sample belongs to the ten largest clones. Patients with a history of autoimmune disease or receiving systemic immunosuppression were excluded from the trial. In every dose cohort, peripheral blood was drawn for TCR sequencing at baseline, cycle 4 day 1, and cycle 7 day 1. Samples came from an open-label, multicenter, first-in-human phase I dose-escalation trial of ivuxolimab. Adults with locally advanced or metastatic head and neck squamous cell, hepatocellular, melanoma or renal cell carcinoma were enrolled in the trial. Before TCR sequencing, CD4+ and CD8+ T cells were separately sorted from peripheral blood.

Via the germline V gene, CDR1 is MDHEN and CDR2 SYDVKM. Trimming costs V 4 bases and J 2 bases, and their ends lie 20 bases apart. Reading from cysteine to phenylalanine, the CDR3 counts 17 amino acids. The CDR3 DNA has 51 bases and is translated from base 1. With regard to this clone: The antigen it binds to is not known. Base quality data are lacking; no much larger clone is found one base away.

The specimen was CD4+ or CD8+ T cells sorted from blood, collected in a trial of the OX40 agonist ivuxolimab. The rearranged chain carries TRBV28 and TRBJ1-2; the D gene assignment is ambiguous. The sequence was collected from an adult with an advanced solid tumor such as melanoma, head and neck, liver or kidney cancer. DNA sequence: TGTGCCAGCAGTTCCTTTAGAACCGGCCCGGTCAACTATGGCTACACCTTC. Its amino acids are CASSSFRTGPVNYGYTF.